This TCR beta chain derives from a study of shared clonotypes between healthy human individuals. Overall study findings and caveats: A reduction in generation probabilities was seen for non-shared clonotypes relative to those shared by all four donors.

A CD45RA-negative memory subset and a CD45RA+ naive subset were separated from the CD4+ cells. Regarding this clone: Its antigen remains unidentified.

This table comes from immunoSEQ multiplex PCR, and its TCRdb copy is limited to in-frame clones, with some not included. Altogether about 1.1 million clones are present, 70% to 80% being singletons, with the ten largest covering about 0.94%. Between the trimmed V and J ends, which lost 4 bases and 5 bases, there was a span of 29 bases. CDR3 length: 19 amino acids. Germline assignment: CDR1 LGHNA and CDR2 YSLEER. The receptor comes from a man aged 18-30 years in good health. Some clones in this sample may be carry-over from other donors' samples. J is TRBJ2-5 and V is TRBV4-3, with D possibly being TRBD1 (8 bases). The sequenced sample consisted of memory CD4+ T cells from PBMCs. The subset: CD45RA-negative fraction. Here the CDR3 reads CASSLTIGQGGGAGETQYF. The CDR3 nucleotides are TGCGCCAGCAGCCTAACAATCGGACAGGGCGGGGGAGCCGGCGAGACCCAGTACTTC.